Below are 25 T cell receptor beta chains sequenced from a single sample in a study of blood T cell repertoires in COVID-19. The repertoire was sequenced with immunoSEQ multiplex PCR; TCRdb's copy has only in-frame clones and lacks some. The repertoire has fewer than 250,000 clones, 70% to 90% of them found once; the top ten carry approximately 7.6%. The sequencing sample was made of PBMCs or T cells enriched from blood (not recorded which). The receptors were gathered from a young woman who had recovered from COVID-19.

The V gene is TRBV7-9, the J gene TRBJ2-3, with 7 bases that match TRBD2. V was clipped by 5 bases and J by 2 bases; unmatched bases: 10. In germline, CDR1 is SEHNR, CDR2 FQNEAQ (reference sequence). This CDR3 is 16 amino acids long. CDR3 protein: CASSPPRGVTTDTQYF. CDR3 DNA: TGTGCCAGCAGCCCTCCTCGGGGGGTCACCACAGATACGCAGTATTTT. The whole variable domain, filled in from reference TRBV7-9 and TRBJ2-3, reads DTGVSQNPRHKITKRGQNVTFRCDPISEHNRLYWYRQTLGQGPEFLTYFQNEAQLEKSRLLSDRFSAERPKGSFSTLEIQRTEQGDSAMYLCASSPPRGVTTDTQYFGPGTRLTVL.

The V call is TRBV27, the J call TRBJ2-1, with D possibly being TRBD1 (6 bases). Germline CDR1 MNHEY, CDR2 SMNVEV (reference sequence). This CDR3 has 13 residues. V lost 2 bases to trimming and J lost 10 bases, with 12 bases between them. The CDR3 spells CASSLMLGTEQFF. The CDR3 DNA reads as TGTGCCAGCAGTTTAATGTTGGGGACAGAGCAGTTCTTC.

The rearrangement uses TRBV29-1 and TRBJ2-1, with D tentatively TRBD1 (6 bases). V shed 3 bases and J shed 4 bases, with 16 bases lying between them. CDR1 and CDR2 (germline): SQVTM, ANQGSEA. The length of the CDR3 is 15 residues. CDR3 loop: CSVDRTGTQYNEQFF. The CDR3 DNA follows: TGCAGCGTTGACCGAACCGGGACACAGTACAATGAGCAGTTCTTC.

The rearrangement uses TRBV2 and TRBJ1-1, with 7 positions matching TRBD1. CDR1 SNHLY and CDR2 FYNNEI come from the germline V gene. The CDR3 length is 14 residues. The trim removed 8 bases at V and 2 bases at J, leaving 8 bases unmatched. The CDR3 sequence is CASSWDRLNTEAFF. DNA of the CDR3: TGTGCCAGCTCCTGGGACAGACTCAACACTGAAGCTTTCTTT.

This chain links TRBV20-1 with TRBJ1-4; a possible D gene is TRBD1 (6 bases). CDR3 length: 14 residues. CDR1 DFQATT and CDR2 SNEGSKA come from the germline V gene (reference sequence). V lost 3 bases to trimming and J lost 10 bases, with 18 bases between them. The chain's CDR3 is CSASSQGYDRKLFF. The CDR3 bases are TGCAGTGCTAGTTCCCAGGGGTATGACCGAAAACTGTTTTTT.

The gene calls are TRBV29-1 and TRBJ2-7, with a possible D match to TRBD2 (5 bases). Trimming removed 6 bases from V and 5 bases from J, with 14 bases in between. The CDR3 sequence is 12 residues long. CDR1 and CDR2 (germline): SQVTM, ANQGSEA. CDR3 protein: CSVEGLRNEQYF. CDR3 nucleotides: TGCAGCGTAGAGGGTTTGCGAAACGAGCAGTACTTC.

CDR3 sequence (DNA): TGCGCCAGCAGCCAAGATCTGAGACAGGGGCTGAATGAGCAGTTCTTC. Translation: CASSQDLRQGLNEQFF. The V gene is TRBV4-1, the J gene TRBJ2-1; TRBD1 aligns across 8 bases. Germline V CDR1 and CDR2: MGHRA, YSYEKL. This CDR3 has 16 amino acids. The V gene end was trimmed by 0 bases and the J gene end by 7 bases; junction bases not matched to a gene: 8.

The V gene is TRBV19, the J gene TRBJ1-1, with 9 bases aligning to TRBD1. The germline gives CDR1 LNHDA, CDR2 SQIVND (reference sequence). Trimming at V came to 7 bases and at J to 4 bases, leaving 16 bases not matched to a gene. The CDR3 is 17 amino acids. CDR3 DNA sequence: TGTGCCAGTACCCTACAGGGGGCGGGGACCGGCGGCACTGAAGCTTTCTTT. Translated, it gives CASTLQGAGTGGTEAFF.

The gene calls are TRBV5-1 and TRBJ2-3; D is possibly TRBD2 (6 bases). V lost 2 bases, J lost 5 bases, and 15 bases lay in between. Per germline, CDR1 SGHRS and CDR2 YFSETQ. CDR3 size: 15 residues. The DNA for the CDR3 is TGCGCCAGCAGCTTATGGCGGGGTGAAGGAGATACGCAGTATTTT. It is translated as CASSLWRGEGDTQYF.

The chain combines TRBV9 with TRBJ2-7, with D possibly being TRBD2 (6 bases). V was shortened by 0 bases and J by 5 bases, with 15 bases between the two germline ends. There are 15 residues in the CDR3. Per the germline V gene, CDR1 is SGDLS and CDR2 is YYNGEE. The CDR3 loop reads CASSVGVGGSHEQYF. CDR3 nucleotides: TGTGCCAGCAGCGTAGGGGTTGGGGGGTCCCACGAGCAGTACTTC.

The V gene is TRBV14, the J gene TRBJ1-1, with 10 bases identical to TRBD1. V gave up 2 bases and J gave up 5 bases; unmatched junction bases: 5. The CDR3 covers 15 residues. The V gene's germline CDR1 is SGHDN and CDR2 FVKESK. The CDR3 DNA follows: TGTGCCAGCAGCCAACCGGGACAGGGGTATACTGAAGCTTTCTTT. As protein: CASSQPGQGYTEAFF. Variable domain in full (rest from reference TRBV14 and TRBJ1-1): EAGVTQFPSHSVIEKGQTVTLRCDPISGHDNLYWYRRVMGKEIKFLLHFVKESKQDESGMPNNRFLAERTGGTYSTLKVQPAELEDSGVYFCASSQPGQGYTEAFFGQGTRLTVV.

The CDR3 nucleotides are TGTGCCAGCAGCTTCTCCGAGGGGGGCACAGATACGCAGTATTTT. Protein sequence: CASSFSEGGTDTQYF. The rearrangement links TRBV7-2 to TRBJ2-3; D is possibly TRBD1 (6 bases). Trimming cost V 3 bases and J 1 base, with 11 bases left between them. This CDR3 contains 15 residues. Per germline, CDR1 SGHTA and CDR2 FQGNSA.

In its sample, this clone was seen a few times. The chain links TRBV19 to TRBJ2-7; unclear D gene. V was pared by 4 bases and J by 4 bases, with 8 bases between. In germline, CDR1 is LNHDA, CDR2 SQIVND (reference sequence). The CDR3 length is 12 residues. The CDR3 spells CASSTQAYEQYF. DNA of the CDR3: TGTGCCAGTAGTACCCAGGCATACGAGCAGTACTTC.

The table lists this clone with many counts. The CDR3 nucleotides are TGTGCCAGCAGTTTAACAGGGATGAATTCACCCCTCCACTTT. Translating gives CASSLTGMNSPLHF. This chain joins TRBV28 and TRBJ1-6, with D maybe TRBD1 (6 bases). V was clipped by 2 bases and J by 7 bases, with 9 bases between them. Germline values: CDR1 MDHEN, CDR2 SYDVKM. This CDR3 comprises 14 residues.

V is TRBV24-1 and J is TRBJ1-6; D gene uncertain. V lost 7 bases, J lost 8 bases, and 11 bases lay in between. This CDR3 is built from 13 residues. The germline CDR1 and CDR2 sequences are KGHDR and SFDVKD. This CDR3 reads CATRAGSDSPLHF. DNA of the CDR3: TGTGCCACCAGAGCAGGATCGGATTCACCCCTCCACTTT.

CDR3 amino acids: CATSGAGMTGANVLTF. DNA for the CDR3: TGTGCCACCAGTGGAGCAGGGATGACTGGGGCCAACGTCCTGACTTTC. V is TRBV24-1 and J is TRBJ2-6, with D tentatively TRBD1 (5 bases). CDR1 KGHDR and CDR2 SFDVKD come from the germline V gene. The CDR3 loop spans 16 amino acids. The germline V and J ends were trimmed by 5 bases and 2 bases, with 12 bases remaining between them.

The J gene is TRBJ1-4, the V gene TRBV6-5; the D is unclear. CDR3 length: 13 amino acids. CDR1 and CDR2 from the germline V gene are MNHEY and SVGAGI. Trimming stripped 8 bases from V and 5 bases from J, with 12 bases between. CDR3 coding DNA: TGTGCCAGCGGCCAATTAGCAAATGAAAAACTGTTTTTT. Encoded protein: CASGQLANEKLFF.

The chain carries TRBV1 and TRBJ2-3; TRBD2 reflects the table's D call only, with no check against the DNA. TRBV1 is a listed pseudogene. The CDR3 covers 17 residues. The CDR3 spells CTSSQIQARTGTDTQYF. The CDR3 nucleotides read TGCACCAGCAGCCAAATTCAGGCGCGGACGGGAACAGATACGCAGTATTTT.

In nucleotides, the CDR3 is TGTGCCAGCAGACTACGAGACAGGCCACAAGAGACCCAGTACTTC. It encodes CASRLRDRPQETQYF. The chain uses TRBV2 and TRBJ2-5, with a weak D call TRBD1 (6 bases). This CDR3 contains 15 residues. Germline V CDR1 and CDR2: SNHLY, FYNNEI. V gave up 6 bases and J gave up 2 bases, with 16 bases separating them.

This chain uses TRBV30 with TRBJ1-5; tentative D call: TRBD1 (5 bases). The CDR3 is made up of 15 amino acids. Germline V gene lookup returns CDR1 GTSNPN and CDR2 SVGIG (reference sequence). V was pared by 0 bases and J by 11 bases, with 20 bases between. The CDR3 DNA reads TGTGCCTGGAGTGTACCTGAGCAGGGTGTTCGGGCCCAGCATTTT. Protein: CAWSVPEQGVRAQHF.

Turning to this clone: This CDR3 is also generated by other DNA sequences in the sample. The J gene is TRBJ2-3, the V gene TRBV3-1 (or the pseudogene TRBV3-2); D uncertain. Germline loops: CDR1 LGHDT, CDR2 YNNKEL (reference sequence). The V end lost 0 bases, the J end lost 0 bases, and 7 bases lay between the germline ends. CDR3 length: 15 amino acids. The CDR3 loop reads CASSQELRSTDTQYF. The CDR3 region has the DNA TGTGCCAGCAGCCAAGAGTTGCGAAGCACAGATACGCAGTATTTT.

The V call is TRBV5-1, the J call TRBJ2-2; D gene unclear. Looked up from germline, CDR1 is SGHRS and CDR2 is YFSETQ. V lost 1 base and J 4 bases, leaving 11 bases between the germline ends. This CDR3 spans 15 amino acids. The CDR3 loop is CASSLKTFATGELFF. Here the CDR3 DNA reads TGCGCCAGCAGCTTGAAGACATTCGCCACCGGGGAGCTGTTTTTT.

The rearrangement joins TRBV9 to TRBJ1-2; no reliable D call. Trimming removed 4 bases at V and 5 bases at J, with 9 bases between. CDR1 is SGDLS and CDR2 is YYNGEE in the germline V gene. The CDR3 consists of 12 residues. The CDR3, as DNA: TGTGCCAGCAGCCCCGGGTATTATGGCTACACCTTC. Translation: CASSPGYYGYTF.

The chain uses TRBV28 and TRBJ2-5; TRBD1 matches at 8 bases. This CDR3 comprises 14 residues. V dropped 6 bases and J dropped 2; count of bases not matched to a gene: 5. The germline CDR1 and CDR2 sequences are MDHEN and SYDVKM. CDR3 sequence: CASSRDRLQETQYF. CDR3 coding DNA: TGTGCCAGCAGCAGGGACAGGCTACAAGAGACCCAGTACTTC.

This chain links TRBV2 with TRBJ1-2; 7 bases are a match to TRBD1. The CDR3 is 13 residues long. V was pared by 5 bases and J by 5 bases, with 5 bases of the junction left unmatched. Germline loops: CDR1 SNHLY, CDR2 FYNNEI. The CDR3 spells CASSSQGEYGYTF. In nucleotides, the CDR3 is TGTGCCAGCAGTTCGCAGGGGGAATATGGCTACACCTTC.